These 28 T cell receptor beta chains were sequenced from one sample in a study of response to subunit inactivated influenza vaccine. TCRdb ran MiXCR on the RT-PCR reads and lists one entry per CDR3 protein. This sample has 500,000 to 600,000 distinct CDR3 sequences, with approximately 12% found just once. The material sequenced was PBMCs from blood, taken roughly 48 days after vaccination. Receptor source: a man aged 50 or older who received an inactivated influenza vaccine.

This rearrangement joins TRBV11-2 to TRBJ2-3, with 12 positions matching TRBD2. V was pared by 5 bases and J by 5 bases, with 8 bases of the junction left unmatched. This CDR3 contains 16 residues. The germline V gene encodes CDR1 SGHAT and CDR2 FQNNGV. The CDR3 nucleotides are TGTGCCAGCAGCCCAAGACTAGCGGGGGATGGAGATACGCAGTATTTT. Translating gives CASSPRLAGDGDTQYF.

The table lists this clonotype with a few counts. Written as DNA, the CDR3 is TGTGCCAGCAGCCCCCGGGAAATGGTCTTTAACTATGGCTACACCTTC. It is translated as CASSPREMVFNYGYTF. The J gene is TRBJ1-2, the V gene TRBV5-5; D uncertain. Germline CDR1 and CDR2: SGHKS and YYEKEE (reference sequence). The CDR3 covers 16 residues. Trimming removed 4 bases from V and 1 base from J, with 17 bases in between.

This clonotype has just a few counts. V usage is TRBV29-1 and J usage is TRBJ1-2, with unresolved D. Germline V gene lookup returns CDR1 SQVTM and CDR2 ANQGSEA. V lost 3 bases and J lost 3, with 2 bases in between. The CDR3 has 10 residues. Written as DNA, the CDR3 is TGCAGCGTTGATGACTATGGCTACACCTTC. Its protein is CSVDDYGYTF.

The V and J genes are TRBV28 and TRBJ1-2; 7 nucleotides align to TRBD1. Per the germline V gene, CDR1 is MDHEN and CDR2 is SYDVKM. The CDR3 runs 13 residues. The V and J ends lost 5 bases and 8 bases, in that order; junction bases with no gene match: 8. The CDR3 loop is CASSAGQFLGYTF. CDR3 nucleotide sequence: TGTGCCAGCAGTGCGGGACAGTTCCTCGGCTACACCTTC.

This clonotype was seen more than once but under ten times. V is TRBV5-6 and J is TRBJ1-2, with D maybe TRBD1 (6 bases). The CDR3 is 15 amino acids. Germline lookup yields CDR1 SGHDT and CDR2 YYEEEE. V dropped 0 bases and J dropped 0 bases, with 9 bases sitting between them. Written as DNA, the CDR3 is TGTGCCAGCAGCTTGGCAGGGGAGACTAACTATGGCTACACCTTC. This gives the protein CASSLAGETNYGYTF.

This clonotype was picked up a small number of times. The chain joins TRBV7-2 to TRBJ2-2; D tentatively fits TRBD1 or TRBD2 (5 bases each). Trimming shortened V by 6 bases and J by 6 bases, and 17 bases separated the two germline ends. CDR3 length: 15 amino acids. The germline V gene has CDR1 SGHTA and CDR2 FQGNSA. The CDR3 region has the DNA TGTGCCAGCAGGCAGCTAAGGGGAGCTGCCGGGGAGCTGTTTTTT. This encodes CASRQLRGAAGELFF.

This clonotype was seen a few times. The chain links TRBV12-3 or TRBV12-4 to TRBJ2-2, with D perhaps given as TRBD1 or TRBD2 (6 bases each). This CDR3 has 17 residues. V shed 7 bases and J shed 0 bases, with 18 bases lying between them. CDR3 nucleotides: TGTGCCAGCACCCCCCGCAGGAGGGGGACGAACACCGGGGAGCTGTTTTTT. Amino acids: CASTPRRRGTNTGELFF.

The genes are TRBV6-5 and TRBJ2-1; 9 nucleotides match TRBD1. Trimming took 4 bases from V and 3 from J; bases not matched to a gene: 10. CDR1 and CDR2 (germline): MNHEY, SVGAGI. CDR3 length: 17 amino acids. The CDR3 DNA follows: TGTGCCAGCAGTTTCAAGGCCAACAGGGGGCACTACAATGAGCAGTTCTTC. This sequence encodes CASSFKANRGHYNEQFF.

The chain joins TRBV9 to TRBJ1-2, with D tentatively TRBD1 (5 bases). V dropped 3 bases and J dropped 3 bases, with 6 bases sitting between them. This CDR3 spans 12 amino acids. Germline-derived CDR1 and CDR2 are SGDLS and YYNGEE. The CDR3 sequence is CASSATDYGYTF. The CDR3 coding sequence is TGTGCCAGCAGCGCGACAGACTATGGCTACACCTTC.

The V and J genes are TRBV25-1 and TRBJ2-1, with 8 bases matching TRBD2. The CDR3 runs to 17 residues. CDR1 and CDR2 from the germline V gene are MGHDK and SYGVNS. The ends lost 0 bases at V and 6 bases at J; junction bases unmatched: 10. CDR3: CASSEYGRGVLLNEQFF. The CDR3 DNA follows: TGTGCCAGCAGTGAATACGGGCGGGGGGTGCTCCTCAATGAGCAGTTCTTC.

The chain is built from TRBV5-4 and TRBJ2-1, with 9 nucleotides matching TRBD2. The CDR3 is 19 amino acids. With 0 bases clipped from V and 4 bases from J, the junction kept 14 bases outside the gene matches. The germline V gene has CDR1 SGHNT and CDR2 YYREEE (reference sequence). This CDR3 is CASSLAGISGGGGYNEQFF. The CDR3 nucleotides read TGTGCCAGCAGCTTGGCTGGGATTAGCGGGGGAGGTGGGTACAATGAGCAGTTCTTC. Full variable domain (outside the CDR3, taken from reference TRBV5-4 and TRBJ2-1): ETGVTQSPTHLIKTRGQQVTLRCSSQSGHNTVSWYQQALGQGPQFIFQYYREEENGRGNFPPRFSGLQFPNYSSELNVNALELDDSALYLCASSLAGISGGGGYNEQFFGPGTRLTVL.

This clonotype came up a few times. The gene calls are TRBV6-2 or TRBV6-3 and TRBJ2-6, with D unresolved. Germline lookup yields CDR1 MNHEY and CDR2 SVGEGT. This CDR3 is built from 17 residues. Trimming cost V 0 bases and J 1 base, with 10 bases left between them. CDR3 in amino acids: CASSYSPGRSGANVLTF. The CDR3 DNA follows: TGTGCCAGCAGTTACTCGCCCGGTCGATCTGGGGCCAACGTCCTGACTTTC.

This clonotype was picked up many times. The chain carries TRBV5-5 and TRBJ2-3, with 9 nucleotides matching TRBD2. The CDR3 runs to 15 residues. The junction had 5 bases not matched to a gene; V was cut back by 1 base and J by 5 bases. Germline values: CDR1 SGHKS, CDR2 YYEKEE (reference sequence). The chain's CDR3 is CASSLPSGGRDTQYF. The CDR3 DNA follows: TGTGCCAGCAGCTTGCCAAGCGGGGGGCGAGATACGCAGTATTTT.

There are many counts of this clonotype. Because it lacks the conserved phenylalanine or tryptophan at the end, this CDR3 is likely a read error. The DNA is left out, because the CDR3 cannot be placed on it with certainty; the CDR3 is given as TCRdb lists it. The CDR3 sequence is CAIGTGWEVSL. The rearrangement joins TRBV10-3 to TRBJ1-2; the table's D call, TRBD1, has no DNA check behind it. Germline V gene lookup returns CDR1 ENHRY and CDR2 SYGVKD. The CDR3 region is 11 residues in length, termini included.

This clonotype was seen more than once but under ten times. This chain uses TRBV10-3 with TRBJ2-1; TRBD2 aligns across 16 bases. CDR3 size: 16 residues. Germline V gene lookup returns CDR1 ENHRY and CDR2 SYGVKD. The junction had 8 bases not matched to a gene; V was cut back by 11 bases and J by 4 bases. The CDR3 nucleotides read TGTGCCCACGGGACTAGCGGGAGGGCCGGGTACAATGAGCAGTTCTTC. Translated: CAHGTSGRAGYNEQFF.

This clonotype was observed a handful of times. J is TRBJ2-3 and V is TRBV29-1; the D gene could be TRBD1 or TRBD2 (5 bases each). Germline V lookup: CDR1 SQVTM, CDR2 ANQGSEA. Trimming pared 6 bases from V and 2 bases from J, leaving 12 bases between. The CDR3 totals 13 residues. The CDR3 reads CSVIGTLTDTQYF. The CDR3 nucleotides are TGCAGCGTGATCGGGACCCTCACAGATACGCAGTATTTT.

The J gene is TRBJ2-3, the V gene TRBV12-3 or TRBV12-4, with a possible D match to TRBD2 (6 bases). The CDR3 contains 15 residues. V lost 0 bases and J 4 bases, leaving 11 bases between the germline ends. CDR3 DNA sequence: TGTGCCAGCAGTTTAGCGCGGAGGGGTGCAGATACGCAGTATTTT. Amino acid sequence: CASSLARRGADTQYF.

Ten or more counts support this clonotype. The V and J genes are TRBV12-3 or TRBV12-4 and TRBJ2-1; D is undetermined. The V end was cut by 1 base, the J end by 6 bases, with 10 bases between. This CDR3 has 14 residues. The CDR3 region is CASSLVGPPNEQFF. CDR3 sequence (DNA): TGTGCCAGCAGTTTAGTAGGTCCCCCCAATGAGCAGTTCTTC.

The table lists this clonotype with a few counts. The genes are TRBV7-2 and TRBJ1-2; D may be TRBD1 (5 bases). Trimming stripped 5 bases from V and 7 bases from J, with 17 bases between. The CDR3 sequence is 14 residues long. Germline V gene sequence: CDR1 SGHTA, CDR2 FQGNSA. The chain's CDR3 is CASSPLGGVVGYTF. The DNA for the CDR3 is TGTGCCAGCAGCCCCTTGGGGGGGGTGGTTGGCTACACCTTC.

This clonotype occurred a few times. This chain uses TRBV7-2 with TRBJ2-3; 12 positions agree with TRBD2. Germline trimming cut 0 bases from V and 7 bases from J; bases unmatched to any gene: 8. Germline lookup yields CDR1 SGHTA and CDR2 FQGNSA. The CDR3 is 17 amino acids. DNA for the CDR3: TGTGCCAGCAGCTTAGCCCTAGCGGGGGGGCGGGGAAATACGCAGTATTTT. It translates to CASSLALAGGRGNTQYF.

J is TRBJ2-1 and V is TRBV9; tentative D call: TRBD1 (6 bases). The CDR3 has 16 residues. The V gene lost 0 bases and the J gene lost 2 bases, with 12 bases spanning the gap. The germline CDR1 and CDR2 sequences are SGDLS and YYNGEE. The CDR3 reads CASSVATGIPYNEQFF. The CDR3 DNA sequence: TGTGCCAGCAGCGTAGCTACAGGGATCCCCTACAATGAGCAGTTCTTC.

The genes are TRBV2 and TRBJ2-7, with D possibly TRBD2 on 6 matching bases. Germline V gene data show CDR1 as SNHLY and CDR2 as FYNNEI. Trimming stripped 1 base from V and 4 bases from J, with 14 bases between. This CDR3 region has 15 residues. CDR3 residues: CASSEVGAGTYEQYF. CDR3 nucleotide sequence: TGTGCCAGCAGTGAAGTCGGGGCTGGGACTTACGAGCAGTACTTC. Full variable domain (outside the CDR3, taken from reference TRBV2 and TRBJ2-7): EPEVTQTPSHQVTQMGQEVILRCVPISNHLYFYWYRQILGQKVEFLVSFYNNEISEKSEIFDDQFSVERPDGSNFTLKIRSTKLEDSAMYFCASSEVGAGTYEQYFGPGTRLTVT.

This clonotype was observed a handful of times. The rearrangement joins TRBV12-3 or TRBV12-4 to TRBJ2-2; D uncertain. V lost 5 bases to trimming and J lost 3 bases, with 10 bases between them. The CDR3 loop spans 14 amino acids. The CDR3, as DNA: TGTGCCAGCAGTGACCGGGCCTACACCGGGGAGCTGTTTTTT. Protein: CASSDRAYTGELFF.

This clonotype was seen many times. This chain links TRBV29-1 with TRBJ1-2; a weak D match, TRBD1 (6 bases). The CDR3 spans 14 residues. V was pared by 4 bases and J by 5 bases, with 17 bases between. Per the germline V gene, CDR1 is SQVTM and CDR2 is ANQGSEA. Here the CDR3 reads CSVGVYRQDYGYTF. The CDR3 DNA reads as TGCAGCGTTGGGGTGTACCGACAGGATTATGGCTACACCTTC.

This clonotype was seen at least ten times. The rearrangement joins TRBV7-2 to TRBJ1-2; TRBD1 is a possible D gene (6 bases). The germline CDR1 and CDR2 sequences are SGHTA and FQGNSA. The V end was cut by 5 bases, the J end by 5 bases, with 12 bases between. This CDR3 is 13 amino acids long. The CDR3 sequence: CASSRDNLYGYTF. Here the CDR3 DNA reads TGTGCCAGCAGCCGGGACAACTTGTATGGCTACACCTTC.

The CDR3 loop is CASSLDSGRVGGAFF. The CDR3 nucleotides are TGTGCCAGCAGCTTGGACTCTGGCAGGGTAGGGGGAGCTTTCTTT. This rearrangement joins TRBV7-9 to TRBJ1-1, with a possible D match to TRBD1 (6 bases). There are 15 residues in the CDR3. The ends were cut back, 3 bases at V and 10 bases at J, with 21 bases in the middle. CDR1 SEHNR and CDR2 FQNEAQ come from the germline V gene (reference sequence).

The table lists this clonotype with a few counts. V and J are TRBV29-1 and TRBJ2-1; D remains ambiguous. Germline CDR1 is SQVTM and CDR2 is ANQGSEA. V was cut by 0 bases and J by 6 bases, with 18 bases left in between. The CDR3 has 16 residues. DNA for the CDR3: TGCAGCGTTGAAGACCAGGACCCCGCGGTAGGCAATGAGCAGTTCTTC. This sequence encodes CSVEDQDPAVGNEQFF.

The chain is built from TRBV3-1 and TRBJ1-1; 7 bases map to TRBD1. V was clipped by 2 bases and J by 11 bases; unmatched bases: 5. In germline, CDR1 is LGHDT, CDR2 YNNKEL (reference sequence). The CDR3 is 12 amino acids. The DNA for the CDR3 is TGTGCCAGCAGCCAATCGCAGGGGGAGGCTTTCTTT. This codes for CASSQSQGEAFF.